This is a list of T cell receptor beta chains from one sample in a study of regulatory and conventional T cells in RAG deficiency. TCRdb's copy holds only in-frame clones and misses some; the assay was immunoSEQ multiplex PCR. The repertoire holds around 33,000 clones, with 70% to 90% as singletons. The same data also went into a second study, on regulatory T cells.

Input material: CD8+ T cells sorted from blood. Receptors originate from a human donor in good health. CDR3s include the opening cysteine and the closing phenylalanine or tryptophan. Fields, in order: V gene, D gene, J gene, clone size, CDR3 protein, CDR3 DNA. The D gene is left open where the match is weak. Clone size is shown for a subset of rows, as once, few, many or a class of expanded clone.

TRBV5-5,-,TRBJ2-7,once,CASSLGHTNSYEQYF,TGTGCCAGCAGCCTAGGACATACAAATTCCTACGAGCAGTACTTC
TRBV5-5,-,TRBJ2-7,few,CASSQGPPDEGYEQYF,TGTGCCAGCAGCCAGGGCCCTCCGGACGAGGGGTACGAGCAGTACTTC
TRBV27,TRBD1,TRBJ1-5,-,CASSLTGASNQPQHF,TGTGCCAGCAGTTTAACAGGGGCGAGCAATCAGCCCCAGCATTTT
TRBV14,-,TRBJ2-3,-,CASSHVGSDTQYF,TGTGCCAGCAGCCACGTAGGCTCAGATACGCAGTATTTT
TRBV10-3,-,TRBJ1-2,-,CAISEALQNYGYTF,TGTGCCATCAGTGAAGCCCTTCAAAACTATGGCTACACCTTC
TRBV27,-,TRBJ2-5,-,CASGSTRTQYF,TGTGCCAGCGGGTCTACGCGGACCCAGTACTTC
TRBV15,-,TRBJ2-3,-,CATSRATDTQYF,TGTGCCACCAGCAGGGCTACAGATACGCAGTATTTT
TRBV6-1,TRBD2,TRBJ2-7,few,CASSTTSAAYEQYF,TGTGCCAGCAGTACGACTAGCGCCGCCTACGAGCAGTACTTC
TRBV7-3,TRBD2,TRBJ2-1,once,CASSLSSATSGNEQFF,TGTGCCAGCAGCTTAAGCTCCGCGACTAGCGGGAATGAGCAGTTCTTC
TRBV21-1,-,TRBJ1-4,-,CASSQGLHPSSGEKLFF,TGTGCCAGCAGCCAGGGACTACACCCCTCCTCGGGAGAAAAACTGTTTTTT
TRBV29-1,-,TRBJ1-2,-,CSVESPNYGYTF,TGCAGCGTTGAATCACCAAACTATGGCTACACCTTC
TRBV5-1,-,TRBJ2-3,-,CASSFILPTDTQYF,TGCGCCAGCAGCTTTATCCTGCCCACAGATACGCAGTATTTT
TRBV18,-,TRBJ1-5,-,CASSLSSRSNQPQHF,TGTGCCAGCTCACTGTCCAGTCGGAGCAATCAGCCCCAGCATTTT
TRBV7-6,-,TRBJ1-3,-,CASSLGGNTIYF,TGTGCCAGCAGCTTAGGAGGAAACACCATATATTTT
TRBV11-2,-,TRBJ2-1,-,CASSLDGGSNEQFF,TGTGCCAGCAGCTTGGATGGAGGGAGCAATGAGCAGTTCTTC
TRBV19,-,TRBJ2-7,-,CASSAQATGSIYEQYF,TGTGCCAGTAGTGCTCAAGCCACAGGGTCCATCTACGAGCAGTACTTC
TRBV7-9,-,TRBJ2-5,-,CASSLRSGVGKETQYF,TGTGCCAGCAGCTTAAGGTCCGGGGTTGGAAAAGAGACCCAGTACTTC
TRBV11-2,TRBD2,TRBJ2-5,-,CASSNQREIETQYF,TGTGCCAGCAGCAATCAGCGGGAGATAGAGACCCAGTACTTC